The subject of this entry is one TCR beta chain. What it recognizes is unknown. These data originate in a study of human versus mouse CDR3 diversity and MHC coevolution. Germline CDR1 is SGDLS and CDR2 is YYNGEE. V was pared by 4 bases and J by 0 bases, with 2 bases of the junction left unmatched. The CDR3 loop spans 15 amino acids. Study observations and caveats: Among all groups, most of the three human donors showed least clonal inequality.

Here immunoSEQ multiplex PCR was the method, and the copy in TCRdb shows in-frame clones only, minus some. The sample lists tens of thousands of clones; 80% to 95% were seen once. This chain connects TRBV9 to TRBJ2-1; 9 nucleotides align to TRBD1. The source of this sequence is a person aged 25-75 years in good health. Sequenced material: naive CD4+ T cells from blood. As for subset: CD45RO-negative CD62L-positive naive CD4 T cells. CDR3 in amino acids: CASSPDRGSYNEQFF. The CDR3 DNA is TGTGCCAGCAGCCCGGACAGGGGCTCCTACAATGAGCAGTTCTTC. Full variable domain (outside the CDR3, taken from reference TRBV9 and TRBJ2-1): DSGVTQTPKHLITATGQRVTLRCSPRSGDLSVYWYQQSLDQGLQFLIQYYNGEERAKGNILERFSAQQFPDLHSELNLSSLELGDSALYFCASSPDRGSYNEQFFGPGTRLTVL.